This T cell receptor (beta chain) was recorded in a study of blood T cell repertoires in COVID-19 (dated by TCRdb to about 2020). The study in broad terms: The collaborator samples originated in the United States, Italy and Spain and spanned the acute and convalescent phases of COVID-19. Subjects who had been exposed to COVID-19, were actively infected with it, or had recovered from it provided the deeply sampled blood TCRbeta repertoires that made up the dataset. The samples were drawn from the first 160 participants of the ongoing ImmuneRACE study and from 1,254 subjects provided by 6 global collaborators. The prospective study material was composed of cDNA or gDNA derived from T cells, B-cell-depleted T cells, or PBMCs. The sample metadata nearly always contained a de-identified subject ID, COVID-19 status, age in years and sex. The repertoires were released in a freely available public database intended as a resource for research on the immune response to SARS-CoV-2. Where available, HLA class I and class II types were obtained from metadata supplied by the sample provider rather than from assay-based typing. What the study reported, not specific to this receptor: How much clinical and demographic metadata was included differed by source and by participant, and the metadata was provided uncurated.

The CDR3 runs 12 amino acids, cysteine and phenylalanine included. The DNA shown is the 36-base CDR3, in frame from base 1. V is pruned by 5 bases and J by 5 bases, leaving 2 bases of the junction without a gene match. The immunoSEQ Assay, a bias-controlled multiplex PCR, was used to amplify TCRbeta CDR3 regions from genomic DNA. Per the source publication's procedure: The number of nucleated cells in each sample was estimated from the amplification of reference gene primers within the assay. Sequence reads were collapsed and filtered to measure the absolute abundance of every unique TCRbeta CDR3 rearrangement. Productive Simpson clonality was computed per sample as the square root of Simpson's diversity index over productive rearrangements. Imported from immuneACCESS, the table was reduced by TCRdb to in-frame sequences with V and J called. These copies leave out some clones; in studies compared against another copy, an unresolved V gene accounts for under half, and the cause of the remainder is not known. The V and J calls and clone size were taken over from that table, and D and trimming were inferred from the DNA. The sample records about 150,000 clones, around 79% of which are singletons. The ten biggest clones cover roughly 1.5% of the sample.

Each collaborating institution followed its own protocols to collect whole blood in K2EDTA tubes. For TCRbeta analysis, collaborators shipped samples in one of three forms: frozen whole blood, isolated PBMCs, or DNA extracted from either of those sample types. Points on this clone: There is no known antigen for this receptor. The record has no base qualities; no much larger clone is one base away.

The sequencing input was peripheral blood. This chain is built from TRBV23-1 and TRBJ1-2, with 7 central nucleotides matching TRBD1. TRBV23-1 is designated an ORF whose function remains uncertain. This receptor was taken from a man older than 75 with acute or convalescent COVID-19. The CDR3 here reads CASSKTGYGYTF. Here is the DNA: TGCGCCAGCAGTAAGACAGGGTATGGCTACACCTTC.